This T cell receptor (beta chain) was sequenced for a study of blood T cells in healthy people across ages. With respect to this clonotype: A read error may explain this, as a much larger clone is one base away.

The CDR3 length is 13 residues. CDR1 and CDR2 (germline): MNHNS, SASEGT. PCR was performed a second time for about 7 to 12 cycles using a sample-barcoded 5' primer and a J-beta primer mix. TCRdb redid the calling of the 5' RACE reads with MiXCR, one entry per CDR3 protein. The sample gives 600,000 to 800,000 distinct CDR3 sequences, around 52% of which show up once; roughly 13% is in the top ten. Material: blood. The TCR originated in a woman of 80 years or more in good health. This chain joins TRBV6-1 and TRBJ2-1; no clear D. Matching the DNA end better, TRBJ2-7 makes the J call doubtful. The CDR3 loop is CASSEVRYNEQYF. For the CDR3, the DNA is TGTGCCAGCAGTGAAGTCAGATACAATGAGCAGTACTTC.